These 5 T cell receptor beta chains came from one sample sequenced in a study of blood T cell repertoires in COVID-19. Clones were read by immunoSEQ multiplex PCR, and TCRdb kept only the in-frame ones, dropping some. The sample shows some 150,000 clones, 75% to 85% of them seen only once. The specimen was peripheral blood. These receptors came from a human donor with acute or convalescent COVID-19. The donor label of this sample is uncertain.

CDR3 in amino acids: CASSRDWNQPQHF. CDR3 DNA: TGTGCCAGCAGTCGGGACTGGAATCAGCCCCAGCATTTT. This chain uses TRBV5-4 with TRBJ1-5; D might be TRBD1 (5 bases). Between the trimmed V and J ends, which lost 5 bases and 4 bases, there was a span of 10 bases. CDR1 is SGHNT, CDR2 YYREEE, per germline (reference sequence). This CDR3 region has 13 residues.

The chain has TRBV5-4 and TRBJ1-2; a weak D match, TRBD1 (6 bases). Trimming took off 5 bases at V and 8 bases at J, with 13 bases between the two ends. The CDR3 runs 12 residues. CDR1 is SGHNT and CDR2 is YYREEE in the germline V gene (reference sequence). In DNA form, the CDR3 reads TGTGCCAGCAGTTCCGGGACAAAAGGCTACACCTTC. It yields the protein CASSSGTKGYTF. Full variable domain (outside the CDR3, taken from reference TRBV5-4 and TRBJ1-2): ETGVTQSPTHLIKTRGQQVTLRCSSQSGHNTVSWYQQALGQGPQFIFQYYREEENGRGNFPPRFSGLQFPNYSSELNVNALELDDSALYLCASSSGTKGYTFGSGTRLTVV.

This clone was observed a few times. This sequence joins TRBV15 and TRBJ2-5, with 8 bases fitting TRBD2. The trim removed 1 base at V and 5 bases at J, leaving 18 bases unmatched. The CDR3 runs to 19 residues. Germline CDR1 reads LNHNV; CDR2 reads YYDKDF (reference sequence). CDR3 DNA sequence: TGTGCCACCAGCAGAGTTCTGACGACTAGCGCCACGTCGGGTGAGACCCAGTACTTC. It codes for CATSRVLTTSATSGETQYF.

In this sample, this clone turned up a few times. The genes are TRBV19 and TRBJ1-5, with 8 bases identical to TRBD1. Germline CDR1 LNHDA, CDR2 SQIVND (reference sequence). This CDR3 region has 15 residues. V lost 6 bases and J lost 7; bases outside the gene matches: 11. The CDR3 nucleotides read TGTGCCAGTAGCACTCGGACAGGGTCATACCAGCCCCAGCATTTT. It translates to CASSTRTGSYQPQHF.

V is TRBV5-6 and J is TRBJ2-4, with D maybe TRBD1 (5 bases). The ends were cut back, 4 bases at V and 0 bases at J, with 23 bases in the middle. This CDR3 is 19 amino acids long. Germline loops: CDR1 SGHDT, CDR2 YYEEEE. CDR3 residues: CASSPPDPAGPIAKNIQYF. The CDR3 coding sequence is TGTGCCAGCAGCCCCCCGGACCCCGCAGGGCCAATAGCCAAAAACATTCAGTACTTC.